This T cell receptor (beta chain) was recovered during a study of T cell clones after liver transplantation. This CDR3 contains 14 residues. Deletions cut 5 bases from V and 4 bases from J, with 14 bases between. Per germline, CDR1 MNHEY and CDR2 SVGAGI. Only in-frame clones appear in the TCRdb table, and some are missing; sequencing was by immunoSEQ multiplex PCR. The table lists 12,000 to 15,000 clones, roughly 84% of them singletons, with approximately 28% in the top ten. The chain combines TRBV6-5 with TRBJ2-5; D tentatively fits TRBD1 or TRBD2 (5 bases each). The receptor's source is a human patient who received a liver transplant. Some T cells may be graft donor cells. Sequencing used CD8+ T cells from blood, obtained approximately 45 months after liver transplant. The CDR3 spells CASSPLEGRETQYF. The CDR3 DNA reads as TGTGCCAGCAGTCCCCTAGAGGGGCGAGAGACCCAGTACTTC.